The rows below give T cell receptor beta chains drawn from one sample of a study of blood T cell repertoires in COVID-19. Clones were read by immunoSEQ multiplex PCR, and TCRdb kept only the in-frame ones, dropping some. There are fewer than 150,000 clones in the sample; over 80% occur only once, and 15% to 20% lies in the top ten. The specimen sequenced was PBMCs or T cells enriched from blood (not recorded which). The source of these receptors is a man aged 30 to 39 who had recovered from COVID-19. Each CDR3 is given with its conserved first and last residue. Each record gives: CDR3 length, V gene, D gene, clone size, J gene, CDR3 DNA, CDR3 protein. The D gene is left open where the match is weak. Clone size appears in some rows only: once, few, many, or a class for an expanded clone.

15	TRBV5-1	.	.	TRBJ2-1	TGCGCCAGCAGCTGGGGTAGCGGCCCGTACAATGAGCAGTTCTTC	CASSWGSGPYNEQFF
13	TRBV19	.	.	TRBJ1-1	TGTGCCAGTACTTACAGCATGAACACTGAAGCTTTCTTT	CASTYSMNTEAFF
15	TRBV27	.	.	TRBJ2-5	TGTGCCAGCAGGAGGCTCGGCAGTGACCAAGAGACCCAGTACTTC	CASRRLGSDQETQYF
15	TRBV6-5	.	few	TRBJ2-1	TGTGCCAGCAGTTACCTAGGAAGCTCCTACAATGAGCAGTTCTTC	CASSYLGSSYNEQFF
15	TRBV19	.	.	TRBJ1-4	TGTGCCAGTAGCGCTGGGCAGGGTTATAATGAAAAACTGTTTTTT	CASSAGQGYNEKLFF
17	TRBV9	TRBD2	.	TRBJ2-7	TGTGCCAGCAGCGCCGGGGGGACTAGCGGGAGGGAACTCGAGCAGTACTTC	CASSAGGTSGRELEQYF
18	TRBV18	TRBD1	.	TRBJ1-1	TGTGCCAGCTCACCACCGGCGCACAGGGGCTCTACCAACACTGAAGCTTTCTTT	CASSPPAHRGSTNTEAFF
14	TRBV5-1	TRBD1	.	TRBJ1-2	TGCGCCAGCGGGACAACGGGACAGCCCTATGGCTACACCTTC	CASGTTGQPYGYTF
15	TRBV7-9	TRBD1	.	TRBJ1-1	TGTGCCAGCAGCTTAGGGGGGACAGTGATCACTGAAGCTTTCTTT	CASSLGGTVITEAFF
15	TRBV6-5	.	.	TRBJ2-5	TGTGCCAGCAGTCTCGCGGGCAGAGGGCGAGAGACCCAGTACTTC	CASSLAGRGRETQYF
14	TRBV5-1	.	.	TRBJ1-1	TGCGCCAGCAGCTTGGCAGGCTCTTCCACTGAAGCTTTCTTT	CASSLAGSSTEAFF
16	TRBV5-6	TRBD1	.	TRBJ1-5	TGTGCCAGCAGCTTGGGAGGGGGCTTGGGCAATCAGCCCCAGCATTTT	CASSLGGGLGNQPQHF